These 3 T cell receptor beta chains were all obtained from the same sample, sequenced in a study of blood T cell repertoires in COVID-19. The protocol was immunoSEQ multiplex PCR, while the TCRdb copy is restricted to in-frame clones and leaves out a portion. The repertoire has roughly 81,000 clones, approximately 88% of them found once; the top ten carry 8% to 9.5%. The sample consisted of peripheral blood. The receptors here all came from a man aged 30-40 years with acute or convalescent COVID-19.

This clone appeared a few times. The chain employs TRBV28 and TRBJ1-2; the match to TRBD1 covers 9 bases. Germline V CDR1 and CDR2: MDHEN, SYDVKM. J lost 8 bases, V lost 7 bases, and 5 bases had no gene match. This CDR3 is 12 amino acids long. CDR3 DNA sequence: TGTGCCAGCATAGGGGACAGGGCGGGCTACACCTTC. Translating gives CASIGDRAGYTF.

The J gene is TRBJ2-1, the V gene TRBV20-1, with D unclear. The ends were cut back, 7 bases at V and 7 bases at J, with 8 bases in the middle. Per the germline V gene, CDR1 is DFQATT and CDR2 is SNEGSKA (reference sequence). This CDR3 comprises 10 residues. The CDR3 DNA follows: TGCAGTGTGGTTCGGAATGAGCAGTTCTTC. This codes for CSVVRNEQFF.

In DNA, the CDR3 is TGTGCCAGCAGTACCAGGACAGGGGGTGAATACGAAAAACTGTTTTTT. Its translation is CASSTRTGGEYEKLFF. J is TRBJ1-4 and V is TRBV28; 10 bases are shared with TRBD1. J was trimmed by 8 bases and V by 5 bases; bases with no gene match: 11. The CDR3 extends over 16 amino acids. Per germline, CDR1 MDHEN and CDR2 SYDVKM.